These 27 T cell receptor beta chains share one sample of origin, sequenced in a study of control samples from healthy donors and cancer patients. Assay: immunoSEQ multiplex PCR; the TCRdb copy retains only in-frame clones and omits some. Of approximately 220,000 clones listed, around 94% are singletons. Sequenced material: blood. The source of these receptors is a man aged 45-65 years in good health.

The chain joins TRBV11-3 to TRBJ2-1; 9 bases align to TRBD2. Germline CDR1 and CDR2: SGHNT and YENEEA. CDR3 size: 15 residues. The V segment lost 1 base and the J segment 6 bases; nucleotides outside the gene matches: 4. The CDR3 nucleotides read TGTGCCAGCAGCTTAGTGAGCGGGGGGCTCAATGAGCAGTTCTTC. As protein: CASSLVSGGLNEQFF. The full variable domain, rest sourced from reference TRBV11-3 and TRBJ2-1, is EAGVVQSPRYKIIEKKQPVAFWCNPISGHNTLYWYLQNLGQGPELLIRYENEEAVDDSQLPKDRFSAERLKGVDSTLKIQPAELGDSAVYLCASSLVSGGLNEQFFGPGTRLTVL.

The chain is built from TRBV6-8 and TRBJ1-5; TRBD1 aligns across 10 bases. This CDR3 has 16 residues. The germline V gene encodes CDR1 MNHGY and CDR2 SAAAGT. V shed 2 bases, J shed 6 bases, and the junction held 7 bases outside the gene matches. The CDR3 sequence: CASSYRTGGRGQPQHF. The CDR3 region has the DNA TGTGCCAGCAGTTACCGGACAGGGGGAAGGGGTCAGCCCCAGCATTTT.

V and J are TRBV4-1 and TRBJ1-2, with D perhaps matching TRBD1 (5 bases). The CDR3 contains 16 residues. Per germline, CDR1 MGHRA and CDR2 YSYEKL. Trimming took off 0 bases at V and 8 bases at J, with 19 bases between the two ends. Here the CDR3 reads CASSQDVGSGAGGYTF. The CDR3 DNA follows: TGCGCCAGCAGCCAAGATGTCGGGAGCGGGGCGGGGGGCTACACCTTC.

V usage is TRBV20-1 and J usage is TRBJ1-5, with D uncertain. Trimming pared 3 bases from V and 0 bases from J, leaving 12 bases between. Germline CDR1 reads DFQATT; CDR2 reads SNEGSKA (reference sequence). The CDR3 has 15 residues. The CDR3 loop is CSASRSSGSNQPQHF. The CDR3 nucleotides are TGCAGTGCTAGTCGAAGCTCAGGTAGCAATCAGCCCCAGCATTTT.

The V call is TRBV27, the J call TRBJ1-2; no clear D. Germline CDR1 is MNHEY and CDR2 is SMNVEV (reference sequence). CDR3 size: 13 residues. V gave up 3 bases and J gave up 8 bases, with 13 bases separating them. The CDR3 DNA follows: TGTGCCAGCAGTTTTCGACGGTCGTTCGGCTACACCTTC. Translation gives CASSFRRSFGYTF.

As to this clone: This CDR3 is also generated by other DNA sequences in the sample. The chain has TRBV28 and TRBJ2-3, with 8 bases aligning to TRBD2. The V and J ends lost 8 bases and 6 bases, in that order; junction bases with no gene match: 7. This CDR3 contains 13 residues. Germline loops: CDR1 MDHEN, CDR2 SYDVKM. The CDR3 region is CASAGGGLDTQYF. The CDR3 DNA follows: TGTGCCAGCGCCGGGGGGGGTCTTGATACGCAGTATTTT. The whole variable domain, remainder taken from reference TRBV28 and TRBJ2-3, is DVKVTQSSRYLVKRTGEKVFLECVQDMDHENMFWYRQDPGLGLRLIYFSYDVKMKEKGDIPEGYSVSREKKERFSLILESASTNQTSMYLCASAGGGLDTQYFGPGTRLTVL.

The CDR3: CASSQEVKAVKETQYF. CDR3 nucleotide sequence: TGTGCCAGCAGCCAAGAGGTCAAGGCAGTGAAAGAGACCCAGTACTTC. This chain links TRBV4-2 with TRBJ2-5, with no clear D. CDR1 LGHNA and CDR2 YNFKEQ come from the germline V gene. Trimming cost V 0 bases and J 3 bases, with 14 bases left between them. The CDR3 runs to 16 residues.

The J gene is TRBJ1-1, the V gene TRBV5-1; D gene uncertain. V lost 7 bases to trimming and J lost 1 base, with 11 bases between them. Germline CDR1 SGHRS, CDR2 YFSETQ. The CDR3 sequence is 13 residues long. In nucleotides, the CDR3 is TGCGCCAGCCGCACACAAGCGAACACTGAAGCTTTCTTT. This codes for CASRTQANTEAFF.

The chain recombines TRBV5-1 with TRBJ1-4, with D perhaps TRBD1 (5 bases). The CDR3 contains 14 residues. CDR1 SGHRS and CDR2 YFSETQ come from the germline V gene. Between the trimmed V and J ends, which lost 3 bases and 5 bases, there was a span of 11 bases. For the CDR3, the DNA is TGCGCCAGCAGCTCGACAGTTCCCAATGAAAAACTGTTTTTT. As protein: CASSSTVPNEKLFF.

The gene calls are TRBV11-2 and TRBJ1-1; D is unclear. Trimming removed 5 bases from V and 2 bases from J, with 12 bases in between. The CDR3 spans 14 residues. Germline V gives CDR1 SGHAT, CDR2 FQNNGV. The CDR3 reads CASSPMAGNTEAFF. CDR3 sequence (DNA): TGTGCCAGCAGCCCGATGGCAGGCAACACTGAAGCTTTCTTT.

This sequence joins TRBV5-4 and TRBJ1-1; no clear D. Germline V gene data show CDR1 as SGHNT and CDR2 as YYREEE (reference sequence). V lost 5 bases to trimming and J lost 5 bases, with 13 bases between them. CDR3 length: 13 amino acids. The CDR3 sequence is CASSPAGRTEAFF. CDR3 bases: TGTGCCAGCAGTCCCGCTGGTCGGACTGAAGCTTTCTTT.

The chain employs TRBV12-5 and TRBJ2-2; either TRBD1 or TRBD2 may supply D (5 bases each). The ends were cut back, 7 bases at V and 0 bases at J, with 15 bases in the middle. The CDR3 sequence is 16 residues long. Germline loops: CDR1 LGHNT, CDR2 FRNRAP. The CDR3 coding sequence is TGTGCTAGTGCCGCTCCCCGAGGGGCGAACACCGGGGAGCTGTTTTTT. It specifies CASAAPRGANTGELFF. The variable domain in full, completed from reference TRBV12-5 and TRBJ2-2, reads DARVTQTPRHKVTEMGQEVTMRCQPILGHNTVFWYRQTMMQGLELLAYFRNRAPLDDSGMPKDRFSAEMPDATLATLKIQPSEPRDSAVYFCASAAPRGANTGELFFGEGSRLTVL.

This chain's CDR3 is CASRGQSSYNSPLHF. The CDR3 DNA follows: TGCGCCAGCAGGGGACAGAGCTCCTATAATTCACCCCTCCACTTT. The V call is TRBV5-1, the J call TRBJ1-6, with TRBD1 matching 7 bases. Germline assignment: CDR1 SGHRS and CDR2 YFSETQ. This CDR3 region has 15 residues. The junction had 2 bases not matched to a gene; V was cut back by 5 bases and J by 0 bases.

The CDR3 DNA follows: TGTGCCAGCAGCTTAGATCCCGGTTTGATATATGGCTACACCTTC. Its translation is CASSLDPGLIYGYTF. V and J are TRBV11-2 and TRBJ1-2, with unresolved D. CDR3 length: 15 amino acids. The V end was cut by 0 bases, the J end by 5 bases, with 13 bases between. Germline lookup yields CDR1 SGHAT and CDR2 FQNNGV.

This clone turned up a few times. Distinct nucleotide sequences in the sample also encode this CDR3. This sequence joins TRBV5-1 and TRBJ1-2; TRBD1 agrees at 8 bases. The CDR3 length is 14 residues. The germline CDR1 and CDR2 sequences are SGHRS and YFSETQ. After removal of 0 bases from V and 4 bases from J, the junction contained 2 bases not matched to a gene. The CDR3 here is CASSLGTGGYGYTF. CDR3 bases: TGCGCCAGCAGCTTGGGAACAGGGGGCTATGGCTACACCTTC.

The rearrangement joins TRBV10-1 to TRBJ2-7; D possibly corresponds to TRBD2 (6 bases). The germline V gene has CDR1 WNHNN and CDR2 SYGVQD (reference sequence). The CDR3 loop spans 15 amino acids. V was clipped by 5 bases and J by 1 base, with 15 bases between them. CDR3 DNA: TGCGCCAGCAGTTTATCCCGGGACTTGTCCTACGAGCAGTACTTC. Translating gives CASSLSRDLSYEQYF.

This chain links TRBV5-6 with TRBJ2-3, with D perhaps matching TRBD1 (5 bases). The CDR3 contains 16 residues. Germline V lookup: CDR1 SGHDT, CDR2 YYEEEE. V was cut by 3 bases and J by 1 base, with 15 bases left in between. This chain's CDR3 is CASSSTQVGGTDTQYF. The CDR3 region has the DNA TGTGCCAGCAGCTCAACTCAGGTAGGGGGCACAGATACGCAGTATTTT.

The chain is built from TRBV2 and TRBJ1-2, with a weak D call TRBD1 (5 bases). Trimming took 6 bases from V and 4 from J, leaving 12 bases between them. CDR1 and CDR2 (germline): SNHLY, FYNNEI. The CDR3 is 13 residues long. DNA of the CDR3: TGTGCCAGCAGGGGGGAGCTTGGCTATGGCTACACCTTC. This codes for CASRGELGYGYTF.

The V gene is TRBV28, the J gene TRBJ1-5; D is perhaps TRBD1 (5 bases). The CDR3 totals 15 residues. CDR1 and CDR2 from the germline V gene are MDHEN and SYDVKM. V lost 2 bases and J 3 bases, leaving 11 bases between the germline ends. The CDR3 here is CASSLGGHDNQPQHF. The CDR3 nucleotides are TGTGCCAGCAGTTTAGGCGGACACGACAATCAGCCCCAGCATTTT.

The chain couples TRBV2 to TRBJ1-2; 7 nucleotides align to TRBD1. Germline trimming cut 4 bases from V and 5 bases from J; bases unmatched to any gene: 7. This CDR3 is 14 amino acids long. Per germline, CDR1 SNHLY and CDR2 FYNNEI. DNA of the CDR3: TGTGCCAGCAGTGTGCAGGGGGAAGAGTATGGCTACACCTTC. Translated, it gives CASSVQGEEYGYTF.

This rearrangement joins TRBV6-5 to TRBJ2-1, with TRBD1 matching 10 bases. Trimming removed 11 bases from V and 7 bases from J; junction bases left unmatched: 11. This CDR3 comprises 14 residues. Germline V CDR1 and CDR2: MNHEY, SVGAGI. The CDR3 DNA reads TGTGCCGCCCGGGGGGACAGGGGAGGGAATGAGCAGTTCTTC. Encoded protein: CAARGDRGGNEQFF.

The J gene is TRBJ2-5, the V gene TRBV6-2 or TRBV6-3; D unresolved. This CDR3 contains 11 residues. Germline V gene lookup returns CDR1 MNHEY and CDR2 SVGEGT. V lost 5 bases and J 5 bases, leaving 6 bases between the germline ends. Here the CDR3 reads CASSNRETQYF. CDR3 coding DNA: TGTGCCAGCAGTAACCGGGAGACCCAGTACTTC.

The chain employs TRBV24-1 and TRBJ2-7; 8 nucleotides line up with TRBD2. Germline values: CDR1 KGHDR, CDR2 SFDVKD. Trimming at V came to 2 bases and at J to 4 bases, leaving 6 bases not matched to a gene. CDR3 length: 15 residues. The CDR3 DNA reads TGTGCCACCAGTGATTCGGGAGGGGCGGTTTACGAGCAGTACTTC. Amino acids: CATSDSGGAVYEQYF.

The rearrangement links TRBV6-2 or TRBV6-3 to TRBJ2-5; TRBD2 aligns across 9 bases. There are 15 residues in the CDR3. Trimming removed 5 bases from V and 2 bases from J; junction bases left unmatched: 6. CDR1 and CDR2 (germline): MNHEY, SVGEGT. The CDR3 reads CASSLSGGLQETQYF. CDR3 in DNA: TGTGCCAGCAGTCTTAGCGGGGGCCTTCAAGAGACCCAGTACTTC.

The V gene is TRBV6-2 or TRBV6-3, the J gene TRBJ2-3; D remains ambiguous. This CDR3 is 11 amino acids long. Between the trimmed V and J ends, which lost 6 bases and 7 bases, there was a span of 8 bases. Germline V gene sequence: CDR1 MNHEY, CDR2 SVGEGT. The CDR3 region has the DNA TGTGCCAGCAGCCCAGCCCATACGCAGTATTTT. This translates into CASSPAHTQYF.

This clone was seen once. The gene calls are TRBV4-2 and TRBJ2-3; D may correspond to TRBD1 or TRBD2 (5 bases each). CDR1 and CDR2 from the germline V gene are LGHNA and YNFKEQ. V was clipped by 0 bases and J by 4 bases, with 11 bases between them. This CDR3 has 15 amino acids. The CDR3 sequence: CASSQEGVGADTQYF. The CDR3 bases are TGTGCCAGCAGCCAAGAGGGGGTAGGGGCAGATACGCAGTATTTT.

This chain joins TRBV11-3 and TRBJ1-3, with D possibly being TRBD1 (6 bases). The V gene's germline CDR1 is SGHNT and CDR2 YENEEA. The ends were cut back, 3 bases at V and 3 bases at J, with 18 bases in the middle. The CDR3 is made up of 17 amino acids. CDR3 sequence: CASSLGHTGTFGNTIYF. The CDR3 nucleotides are TGTGCCAGCAGCTTGGGACATACCGGGACATTTGGAAACACCATATATTTT.